This T cell receptor beta chain was captured by sequencing in a study of identical twins. This clonotype was observed many times. TCRdb called the 5' RACE reads again in MiXCR, with one record for every CDR3 protein. Altogether about 690,000 distinct CDR3 sequences are present, roughly 6.2% being singletons, with the ten largest covering roughly 1.6%. The CDR3 runs to 14 residues. V was shortened by 2 bases and J by 6 bases, with 10 bases between the two germline ends. The source of this sequence is a man between 18 and 29 years old in good health. This chain uses TRBV12-3 or TRBV12-4 with TRBJ2-2; weak D call: TRBD1 (5 bases). Sequencing was carried out using naive T cells sorted from blood. The CDR3 DNA follows: TGTGCCAGCAGTTTATGGGAAGGGGCCGGGGAGCTGTTTTTT. Residues: CASSLWEGAGELFF.